This T cell receptor beta chain was identified in a study of cytomegalovirus exposure and HLA in healthy donors. Study summary: Researchers previously reported finding 90 million to 130 million unique TCR beta sequences from 170 million or so T cells. A preliminary data release comprised 70 million to 95 million unique TCRs obtained from HLA-typed donors. The study, taken as a whole, reports: DRB1 showed the most TCR associations and HLA-C the fewest in a later analysis, as rates varied by HLA locus. Specific recognition of CMV antigens was confirmed in vitro for a few chains (all CMV-associated).

A note on this clone: Its antigen is not known.

The PCR made use of 60 Vbeta and 13 Jbeta primers. Method: immunoSEQ multiplex PCR; TCRdb's copy keeps in-frame clones and lacks some. The table lists tens of thousands of clones, roughly 60% of them singletons. The germline CDR1 and CDR2 sequences are MRHNA and SNTAGT. V lost 6 bases and J lost 4; bases outside the gene matches: 2. The CDR3 covers 13 residues. The source material was PBMCs. The chain employs TRBV6-4 and TRBJ2-2; 7 nucleotides line up with TRBD2. The clonotype originates from a woman between 45 and 60 years old in good health and CMV-seropositive. As DNA, the CDR3 is TGTGCCAGCAGACCTAGCGGCACCGGGGAGCTGTTTTTT. Its protein product is CASRPSGTGELFF.